This passage covers 20 T cell receptor beta chains from one sample sequenced in a study of T cells in Graves' hyperthyroidism and ophthalmopathy. Researchers amplified the TCR beta CDR3 regions from RNA transcripts. Researchers ran a first-round RT-PCR on the TCR CDR3 using the HTBI primer set. One entry per CDR3 protein results from TCRdb running MiXCR on the multiplex PCR reads. This table holds fewer than 650,000 distinct CDR3 sequences, roughly 14% found once. Specimen: blood. These receptors were obtained from a woman aged 40 to 55 with Graves' ophthalmopathy.

This clonotype occurred many times. This chain joins TRBV11-1 and TRBJ1-5; 8 bases fit TRBD1. The CDR3 loop spans 14 amino acids. The germline V gene has CDR1 SGHAT and CDR2 FQDESV (reference sequence). Trimming took 6 bases from V and 7 from J; bases not matched to a gene: 8. CDR3 sequence (DNA): TGTGCCAGCAGATGGACAGGGTACTGGCAGCCCCAGCATTTT. As protein: CASRWTGYWQPQHF. Full variable domain (missing parts from reference TRBV11-1 and TRBJ1-5): EAEVAQSPRYKITEKSQAVAFWCDPISGHATLYWYRQILGQGPELLVQFQDESVVDDSQLPKDRFSAERLKGVDSTLKIQPAELGDSAMYLCASRWTGYWQPQHFGDGTRLSIL.

This clonotype was picked up many times. The chain couples TRBV20-1 to TRBJ1-1, with 7 bases fitting TRBD1. The CDR3 runs 11 residues. The germline gives CDR1 DFQATT, CDR2 SNEGSKA (reference sequence). The trim removed 6 bases at V and 10 bases at J, leaving 8 bases unmatched. The CDR3 sequence is CSAREQGIAFF. CDR3 in DNA: TGCAGTGCACGAGAACAGGGGATAGCTTTCTTT.

This clonotype was recorded a few times. The gene calls are TRBV20-1 and TRBJ1-1; TRBD1 is a possible D gene (6 bases). The CDR3 extends over 13 amino acids. Germline-derived CDR1 and CDR2 are DFQATT and SNEGSKA (reference sequence). V lost 2 bases and J 1 base, leaving 8 bases between the germline ends. The CDR3 loop is CSARRGGNTEAFF. The CDR3 coding sequence is TGCAGTGCTAGAAGGGGGGGGAACACTGAAGCTTTCTTT.

This clonotype was observed many times. The rearrangement uses TRBV7-8 and TRBJ1-5; D is ambiguous. The V gene lost 4 bases and the J gene lost 0 bases, with 7 bases spanning the gap. Germline CDR1 and CDR2: SGHVS and FQNEAQ. The CDR3 consists of 14 residues. The CDR3 sequence is CASSSGVSNQPQHF. The DNA for the CDR3 is TGTGCCAGCAGCTCTGGGGTTAGCAATCAGCCCCAGCATTTT.

This clonotype was seen at least ten times. This chain joins TRBV3-1 and TRBJ1-2; the D is unclear. The V gene's germline CDR1 is LGHDT and CDR2 YNNKEL (reference sequence). The CDR3 is made up of 11 amino acids. Deletions cut 4 bases from V and 8 bases from J, with 8 bases between. The CDR3 coding sequence is TGTGCCAGCAGCCGACAACGGGGCTACACCTTC. The encoded protein is CASSRQRGYTF.

V gene TRBV6-2 or TRBV6-3 combines with J gene TRBJ1-1; 11 nucleotides line up with TRBD1. CDR1 is MNHEY and CDR2 is SVGEGT in the germline V gene. This CDR3 spans 15 amino acids. The V and J ends lost 6 bases and 5 bases, in that order; junction bases with no gene match: 8. CDR3 sequence (DNA): TGTGCCAGCAGAAATACCGGGACAGGGGGAACTGAAGCTTTCTTT. Residues: CASRNTGTGGTEAFF.

The sample holds many counts of this clonotype. The J gene is TRBJ2-1, the V gene TRBV28, with D perhaps matching TRBD2 (5 bases). Deletions cut 6 bases from V and 0 bases from J, with 12 bases between. Germline CDR1 MDHEN, CDR2 SYDVKM. The CDR3 has 15 residues. The chain's CDR3 is CASSPSGFSYNEQFF. The CDR3, as DNA: TGTGCCAGCAGCCCCAGCGGATTCTCCTACAATGAGCAGTTCTTC.

This clonotype showed up many times. This chain links TRBV5-1 with TRBJ2-5; D remains unclear. Trimming took off 1 base at V and 1 base at J, with 5 bases between the two ends. The length of the CDR3 is 13 residues. CDR1 and CDR2 from the germline V gene are SGHRS and YFSETQ. Written as DNA, the CDR3 is TGCGCCAGCAGCTTGCCCACCCAAGAGACCCAGTACTTC. It codes for CASSLPTQETQYF.

This clonotype came up many times. V usage is TRBV12-3 or TRBV12-4 and J usage is TRBJ1-3; D gene ambiguous. The CDR3 consists of 12 residues. The V end lost 6 bases, the J end lost 8 bases, and 11 bases lay between the germline ends. The CDR3 region has the DNA TGTGCCAGCAGCCAGTTTGCGGACACCATATATTTT. Protein sequence: CASSQFADTIYF.

This clonotype was counted a few times. The V gene is TRBV7-8, the J gene TRBJ2-2, with D unclear. CDR3 length: 16 amino acids. V was clipped by 2 bases and J by 2 bases, with 12 bases between them. Germline loops: CDR1 SGHVS, CDR2 FQNEAQ. The CDR3 nucleotides read TGTGCCAGCAGCTTAATCCACCCTGACAACACCGGGGAGCTGTTTTTT. Translated: CASSLIHPDNTGELFF.

This clonotype was found many times. This sequence joins TRBV5-6 and TRBJ2-1, with D perhaps given as TRBD1 or TRBD2 (6 bases each). Looked up from germline, CDR1 is SGHDT and CDR2 is YYEEEE. Trimming cost V 3 bases and J 7 bases, with 23 bases left between them. This CDR3 is 17 amino acids long. The CDR3: CASSWGGEGDWGNEQFF. CDR3 nucleotides: TGTGCCAGCAGCTGGGGAGGTGAGGGGGACTGGGGAAATGAGCAGTTCTTC. Filled out from reference TRBV5-6 and TRBJ2-1, the complete variable domain reads DAGVTQSPTHLIKTRGQQVTLRCSPKSGHDTVSWYQQALGQGPQFIFQYYEEEERQRGNFPDRFSGHQFPNYSSELNVNALLLGDSALYLCASSWGGEGDWGNEQFFGPGTRLTVL.

This clonotype was seen at least ten times. This chain links TRBV2 with TRBJ2-1; 8 bases are a match to TRBD2. CDR3 length equals 16 residues. CDR1 is SNHLY and CDR2 is FYNNEI in the germline V gene. V shed 3 bases, J shed 9 bases, and the junction held 13 bases outside the gene matches. The CDR3 DNA is TGTGCCAGCAGTGATTCAAGCGGGAGAAGGGTTGGTGAGCAGTTCTTC. Its protein product is CASSDSSGRRVGEQFF.

The chain joins TRBV12-3 or TRBV12-4 to TRBJ1-1; maybe TRBD1 (5 bases). The CDR3 sequence is 14 residues long. Trimming stripped 6 bases from V and 7 bases from J, with 18 bases between. This CDR3 reads CASRSGTFTREAFF. As DNA, the CDR3 is TGTGCCAGCAGGTCGGGGACCTTCACCCGTGAAGCTTTCTTT.

This clonotype was observed many times. The J gene is TRBJ2-7, the V gene TRBV27; unclear D gene. This CDR3 has 13 residues. Between the trimmed V and J ends, which lost 3 bases and 7 bases, there was a span of 13 bases. In germline, CDR1 is MNHEY, CDR2 SMNVEV (reference sequence). CDR3 coding DNA: TGTGCCAGCAGTTTGAGGAAGCTGGGGGAGCAGTACTTC. Encoded protein: CASSLRKLGEQYF.

The genes are TRBV19 and TRBJ2-7; 7 bases line up with TRBD2. V lost 1 base to trimming and J lost 5 bases; unmatched junction nucleotides: 5. Germline-derived CDR1 and CDR2 are LNHDA and SQIVND (reference sequence). CDR3 length equals 14 residues. For the CDR3, the DNA is TGTGCCAGTAGTATAGGCGGGAGTATCAACGAGCAGTACTTC. Its protein is CASSIGGSINEQYF. The entire variable domain, with the rest obtained from reference TRBV19 and TRBJ2-7, is as follows: DGGITQSPKYLFRKEGQNVTLSCEQNLNHDAMYWYRQDPGQGLRLIYYSQIVNDFQKGDIAEGYSVSREKKESFPLTVTSAQKNPTAFYLCASSIGGSINEQYFGPGTRLTVT.

The chain combines TRBV10-2 with TRBJ1-5, with TRBD1 as a possible D gene (5 bases). Germline-derived CDR1 and CDR2 are WSHSY and SAAADI. The CDR3 is 13 residues long. V was cut by 11 bases and J by 7 bases, with 18 bases left in between. The CDR3 loop is CAGGKGVGQPQHF. In DNA form, the CDR3 reads TGCGCCGGAGGCAAAGGGGTCGGGCAGCCCCAGCATTTT.

This clonotype was seen at least ten times. The chain combines TRBV12-3 or TRBV12-4 with TRBJ1-6, with D possibly TRBD1 on 6 matching bases. The germline V and J ends were trimmed by 6 bases and 10 bases, with 13 bases remaining between them. This CDR3 region has 13 residues. CDR3 nucleotide sequence: TGTGCCAGCAGCGGACAGCAGTTATCACCCCTCCACTTT. It codes for CASSGQQLSPLHF.

This clonotype was observed at least ten times. This chain connects TRBV6-1 to TRBJ2-7, with D perhaps being TRBD1 or TRBD2 (6 bases each). Between the trimmed V and J ends, which lost 6 bases and 3 bases, there was a span of 15 bases. Germline CDR1 is MNHNS and CDR2 is SASEGT. This CDR3 contains 14 residues. CDR3 amino acids: CASSLGEGGYEQYF. The CDR3, as DNA: TGTGCCAGCAGCCTCGGAGAGGGGGGCTACGAGCAGTACTTC.

The chain links TRBV19 to TRBJ1-1; tentatively, D is TRBD1 (6 bases). This CDR3 is built from 14 residues. Germline values: CDR1 LNHDA, CDR2 SQIVND (reference sequence). Trimming stripped 6 bases from V and 2 bases from J, with 13 bases between. CDR3 coding DNA: TGTGCCAGTAGCCACAGGGTTTCTAACACTGAAGCTTTCTTT. It translates to CASSHRVSNTEAFF.

This clonotype has more than one count but fewer than ten. The CDR3, as DNA: TGTGCCCGGAAGGTTGGGACGCCGAGAAATCAGCCCCAGCATTTT. It is translated as CARKVGTPRNQPQHF. V usage is TRBV30 and J usage is TRBJ1-5, with D tentatively TRBD1 (5 bases). Between the trimmed V and J ends, which lost 8 bases and 4 bases, there was a span of 21 bases. Germline V gives CDR1 GTSNPN, CDR2 SVGIG (reference sequence). CDR3 size: 15 residues. Full variable domain (outside the CDR3, taken from reference TRBV30 and TRBJ1-5): SQTIHQWPATLVQPVGSPLSLECTVEGTSNPNLYWYRQAAGRGLQLLFYSVGIGQISSEVPQNLSASRPQDRQFILSSKKLLLSDSGFYLCARKVGTPRNQPQHFGDGTRLSIL.